This TCR beta chain appears in the sequencing data of a study of shared T cell receptors in the human thymus. The CDR3 has 15 amino acids. CDR1 and CDR2 from the germline V gene are LGHNA and YSLEER. Trimming took 2 bases from V and 6 from J; bases not matched to a gene: 3. Repertoires were generated with immunoSEQ multiplex PCR, while TCRdb's copy carries only in-frame clones and drops some. The sample consists of hundreds of thousands of clones, around 87% of them appearing once. This sample also belongs to another study, concerning human thymus T cells. That paper notes: The donor group consisted of healthy Finnish infants who were having corrective surgery for congenital heart defects. Surgeons resected thymus tissue during corrective heart surgery. Both thymic and peripheral blood repertoires showed apparently biased V and J usage.

V gene TRBV4-3 combines with J gene TRBJ2-1, with 11 positions matching TRBD1. Sequencing was performed on thymocytes. The sequence was obtained from a boy younger than two with a congenital heart defect. CDR3 sequence (DNA): TGCGCCAGCAGCCAACTTGGGACAGGGGGCAATGAGCAGTTCTTC. Protein sequence: CASSQLGTGGNEQFF.